These 4 T cell receptor beta chains were all obtained from the same sample, sequenced in a study of control samples from healthy donors and cancer patients. Using immunoSEQ multiplex PCR, the repertoire was profiled, and TCRdb retains in-frame clones only, with some absent. The table lists some 250,000 clones, roughly four fifths of them singletons. The source material was PBMCs. Every receptor here comes from a woman aged 55 to 70 with lung cancer.

The rearrangement joins TRBV7-3 to TRBJ2-2; D is possibly TRBD2 (6 bases). CDR1 and CDR2 (germline): SGHTA, FQGTGA. Deletions cut 11 bases from V and 5 bases from J, with 9 bases between. The CDR3 contains 11 residues. The CDR3 nucleotides read TGTGCCGGGGGAGGAACCGGGGAGCTGTTTTTT. Translating gives CAGGGTGELFF.

The gene calls are TRBV4-1 and TRBJ2-6; 9 bases map to TRBD1. The CDR3 contains 19 residues. V trimming: 4 bases; J trimming: 1 base; junction bases outside the gene matches: 11. Germline CDR1 reads MGHRA; CDR2 reads YSYEKL. As DNA, the CDR3 is TGCGCCAGCAGCCCTCTTTGGGGACAGGGTGAATCTGGGGCCAACGTCCTGACTTTC. Amino acid sequence: CASSPLWGQGESGANVLTF.

The DNA of the CDR3 is TGTGCCAGCAGCCCCGGGACAGTTTCCGGGGAGCTGTTTTTT. It specifies CASSPGTVSGELFF. The chain has TRBV6-5 and TRBJ2-2, with 7 bases aligning to TRBD1. Germline values: CDR1 MNHEY, CDR2 SVGAGI. The CDR3 totals 14 residues. The V segment lost 6 bases and the J segment 6 bases; nucleotides outside the gene matches: 7.

This clone has just a few counts. The rearrangement joins TRBV3-1 (or the pseudogene TRBV3-2) to TRBJ2-7; D perhaps matches TRBD2 (5 bases). With 1 base removed from V and 3 bases from J, the gap between germline ends came to 10 bases. The CDR3 length is 14 residues. CDR1 is LGHDT and CDR2 is YNNKEL in the germline V gene (reference sequence). CDR3 region: CASSQANRGYEQYF. As DNA, the CDR3 is TGTGCCAGCAGCCAAGCCAACCGGGGCTACGAGCAGTACTTC.